This T cell receptor beta chain was documented in a study of beta chain features in type 1 diabetes. Turning to the study itself: Examination covered almost 110,000,000 sorted cells spanning all samples. Whole-study findings and limits: Among all four CD4+ subsets, Type 1 diabetes patients had TCRB CDR3s that were moderately but significantly shorter.

The V gene's germline CDR1 is KGHSH and CDR2 LQKENI. The CDR3 loop spans 14 amino acids. The V end lost 0 bases, the J end lost 5 bases, and 10 bases lay between the germline ends. Every isolated RNA sample was fully reverse transcribed, so sequencing captured expressed TCRB transcripts. TCRdb keeps only in-frame clones here, not all; method: immunoSEQ multiplex PCR. The data show about 710,000 clones, with over 12% seen just once and roughly 0.04% held by the top ten. Per donor, one heparinised blood draw averaged about 116 mL. CD45RO/CCR7/CD25/CD127/CD95/CD27 sorting isolated CD4+ naive, central memory, regulatory and stem cell-like memory cells. As for this clone: The antigen remains unidentified.

Sequencing was performed on naive CD4+ T cells from blood. This chain connects TRBV18 to TRBJ1-1, with TRBD1 as a possible D gene (5 bases). This receptor was identified in a man aged 18 to 29 with type 1 diabetes. The CDR3: CASSPPPGRTEAFF. In nucleotides, the CDR3 is TGTGCCAGCTCACCACCGCCAGGGAGGACTGAAGCTTTCTTT.